The 27 T cell receptor beta chains reported below all come from one sample, sequenced in a study of regulatory T cells in long-lasting Graves disease. Through Arm-PCR of CDR3 regions and iRepertoire HTBI primers, TCR beta libraries were built. TCRdb itself ran the multiplex PCR reads through MiXCR, one entry per CDR3 protein. The sample has fewer than 550,000 distinct CDR3 sequences, less than 20% seen once; the top ten hold under 30%. Sample time point: newly diagnosed GD, antithyroid drugs for less than 3 months. RNA from PBMCs was the source of the TCR library. The same data also contributed to another study, on T cells in Graves' hyperthyroidism and ophthalmopathy.

The starting material was peripheral blood mononuclear cells (PBMCs), obtained at new diagnosis, from a patient treated with antithyroid drugs. The source of these receptors is a woman aged 18-29 years with Graves disease.

This clonotype was observed at least ten times. The chain links TRBV13 to TRBJ2-7, with D tentatively TRBD1 (6 bases). V gave up 1 base and J gave up 2 bases, with 9 bases separating them. The CDR3 contains 14 residues. Germline loops: CDR1 PRHDT, CDR2 FYEKMQ (reference sequence). CDR3 region: CASSLVDRPYEQYF. The DNA for the CDR3 is TGTGCCAGCAGCTTAGTGGACAGACCCTACGAGCAGTACTTC.

This clonotype has a count of ten or more. This chain uses TRBV30 with TRBJ1-1; 7 bases match TRBD1. Trimming at V came to 1 base and at J to 1 base, leaving 3 bases not matched to a gene. CDR3 length: 14 amino acids. Germline CDR1 and CDR2: GTSNPN and SVGIG (reference sequence). CDR3 residues: CAWSAWDRNTEAFF. In nucleotides, the CDR3 is TGTGCCTGGAGTGCATGGGACAGGAACACTGAAGCTTTCTTT.

J is TRBJ2-7 and V is TRBV15; D may correspond to TRBD1 or TRBD2 (5 bases each). V dropped 0 bases and J dropped 6 bases, with 9 bases sitting between them. This CDR3 is built from 13 residues. CDR1 and CDR2 (germline): LNHNV, YYDKDF (reference sequence). The CDR3 DNA reads TGTGCCACCAGCAGAGATGAGGGGTTCGAGCAGTACTTC. Translation gives CATSRDEGFEQYF.

In this sample, this clonotype turned up many times. The chain couples TRBV7-9 to TRBJ2-1; TRBD2 aligns across 8 bases. Germline V gene lookup returns CDR1 SEHNR and CDR2 FQNEAQ (reference sequence). The CDR3 sequence is 14 residues long. V was clipped by 4 bases and J by 8 bases; unmatched bases: 7. CDR3 sequence (DNA): TGTGCCAGCAGCTCCGGGAGGGCCATGTATGAGCAGTTCTTC. The encoded protein is CASSSGRAMYEQFF.

The chain combines TRBV28 with TRBJ1-5; no definite D call. This CDR3 has 17 amino acids. CDR1 and CDR2 from the germline V gene are MDHEN and SYDVKM. V lost 3 bases, J lost 2 bases, and 17 bases lay in between. The CDR3: CASSLRDTMYRNQPQHF. CDR3 DNA: TGTGCCAGCAGTTTGCGAGATACTATGTATCGCAATCAGCCCCAGCATTTT.

The chain employs TRBV20-1 and TRBJ2-1; 11 bases agree with TRBD2. Germline V gene lookup returns CDR1 DFQATT and CDR2 SNEGSKA (reference sequence). The CDR3 has 16 residues. J gave up 6 bases and V 5 bases, and 12 bases lay outside the gene matches. The CDR3 region is CSAGKVRLAGSNEQFF. The CDR3 DNA sequence: TGCAGTGCTGGAAAAGTTCGACTAGCGGGATCCAATGAGCAGTTCTTC.

This clonotype was detected only a few times. The junction differs from germline at one of its ends, possibly a read error. The CDR3, as DNA: TGTGCCAGCAGCATAGACAGTGCCGGCCCTTATTCACCCCTCCACTTT. Protein product: CASSIDSAGPYSPLHF. The chain joins TRBV11-2 to TRBJ1-6; perhaps TRBD1 as D (5 bases). The CDR3 is made up of 16 amino acids. From germline, CDR1 is SGHAT and CDR2 FQNNGV.

The rearrangement links TRBV6-2 or TRBV6-3 to TRBJ1-2, with D possibly being TRBD1 (5 bases). Per the germline V gene, CDR1 is MNHEY and CDR2 is SVGEGT. The germline V and J ends were trimmed by 6 bases and 8 bases, with 19 bases remaining between them. The CDR3 spans 14 residues. CDR3: CASRPSAGLAGYTF. CDR3 DNA: TGTGCCAGCAGACCCTCCGCAGGGTTGGCGGGCTACACCTTC.

This clonotype was recorded many times. The chain uses TRBV2 and TRBJ2-7, with 12 nucleotides matching TRBD2. The CDR3 runs to 17 residues. J was trimmed by 0 bases and V by 6 bases; bases with no gene match: 9. Germline values: CDR1 SNHLY, CDR2 FYNNEI. CDR3 nucleotides: TGTGCCAGCAGCGAACTAGCGGGAGGCCTCACCTCCTACGAGCAGTACTTC. Translation gives CASSELAGGLTSYEQYF. Full variable domain (rest looked up from reference TRBV2 and TRBJ2-7): EPEVTQTPSHQVTQMGQEVILRCVPISNHLYFYWYRQILGQKVEFLVSFYNNEISEKSEIFDDQFSVERPDGSNFTLKIRSTKLEDSAMYFCASSELAGGLTSYEQYFGPGTRLTVT.

This clonotype was seen repeatedly, ten times or more. The J gene is TRBJ2-3, the V gene TRBV20-1, with 8 bases aligning to TRBD2. The CDR3 sequence is 14 residues long. V trimming: 3 bases; J trimming: 0 bases; junction bases outside the gene matches: 2. Germline CDR1 is DFQATT and CDR2 is SNEGSKA (reference sequence). CDR3 region: CSASGRASTDTQYF. The CDR3 DNA follows: TGCAGTGCTAGCGGGAGGGCTAGCACAGATACGCAGTATTTT.

Only a few counts were recorded for this clonotype. A much larger clone lies one base from this, so it may be a read error. The chain combines TRBV7-2 with TRBJ2-5, with D possibly called TRBD1 or TRBD2 (5 bases each). The CDR3 consists of 14 residues. Germline CDR1 SGHTA, CDR2 FQGNSA. The CDR3 protein is CASSWGSYQATQYF. The CDR3 bases are TGTGCCAGCAGCTGGGGGAGTTATCAAGCGACCCAGTACTTC.

The DNA of the CDR3 is TGTGCCAGCAGCTTAGGGACTAGCGGAGCCTTCGCAGATACGCAGTATTTT. Protein: CASSLGTSGAFADTQYF. The chain combines TRBV5-8 with TRBJ2-3; 11 bases are shared with TRBD2. Trimming at V came to 2 bases and at J to 4 bases, leaving 9 bases not matched to a gene. CDR1 and CDR2 from the germline V gene are SGHTS and YDEGEE. There are 17 residues in the CDR3.

The chain couples TRBV7-2 to TRBJ2-1; TRBD2 is a possible D gene (6 bases). CDR1 and CDR2 (germline): SGHTA, FQGNSA. V lost 5 bases and J lost 8, with 22 bases in between. The CDR3 extends over 16 amino acids. The CDR3 nucleotides are TGTGCCAGCAGCCCCAAATGGGGTGGCGGGACCCATGAGCAGTTCTTC. Its protein product is CASSPKWGGGTHEQFF.

This clonotype was seen ten or more times. The V and J genes are TRBV11-1 and TRBJ1-1; a weak D match, TRBD1 (6 bases). The V end lost 4 bases, the J end lost 7 bases, and 19 bases lay between the germline ends. This CDR3 region has 15 residues. The germline V gene has CDR1 SGHAT and CDR2 FQDESV (reference sequence). The CDR3 DNA follows: TGTGCCAGCAGCTCTACTAGGGGGAGTCAGGTTGAAGCTTTCTTT. Amino acids: CASSSTRGSQVEAFF.

This clonotype was counted ten times or more. The rearrangement links TRBV28 to TRBJ1-2; weak D call: TRBD1 (6 bases). This CDR3 has 15 residues. CDR1 and CDR2 (germline): MDHEN, SYDVKM. Trimming took 3 bases from V and 6 from J, leaving 17 bases between them. In DNA, the CDR3 is TGTGCCAGCAGTTTTAGGATAGGGGGGAGGGATGGCTACACCTTC. Protein sequence: CASSFRIGGRDGYTF.

This clonotype was seen a handful of times. The rearrangement uses TRBV20-1 and TRBJ2-7, with D possibly TRBD1 on 6 matching bases. From germline, CDR1 is DFQATT and CDR2 SNEGSKA (reference sequence). CDR3 length: 15 residues. V was cut by 4 bases and J by 0 bases, with 16 bases left in between. In DNA, the CDR3 is TGCAGTGCTACCCCCCATTTGGACAGCTCCTACGAGCAGTACTTC. It is translated as CSATPHLDSSYEQYF.

This clonotype was observed many times. The rearrangement links TRBV28 to TRBJ1-5; D gene unclear. CDR3 length: 14 amino acids. V shed 7 bases and J shed 2 bases, with 12 bases lying between them. Per germline, CDR1 MDHEN and CDR2 SYDVKM. CDR3 nucleotide sequence: TGTGCCAGCACCCCGCAGAGGGGCAATCAGCCCCAGCATTTT. Its protein product is CASTPQRGNQPQHF.

This clonotype was observed at least ten times. The chain employs TRBV28 and TRBJ2-7; TRBD1 matches at 7 bases. CDR3 length equals 15 residues. V lost 6 bases to trimming and J lost 2 bases; unmatched junction nucleotides: 10. Per the germline V gene, CDR1 is MDHEN and CDR2 is SYDVKM. CDR3 in DNA: TGTGCCAGCAGGCTTCCAGGGGGACCCACCTACGAGCAGTACTTC. Its protein product is CASRLPGGPTYEQYF.

The V call is TRBV24-1, the J call TRBJ2-1; TRBD2 agrees at 9 bases. This CDR3 spans 16 amino acids. In germline, CDR1 is KGHDR, CDR2 SFDVKD. V shed 2 bases, J shed 5 bases, and the junction held 6 bases outside the gene matches. This CDR3 is CATSDSSSGIHNEQFF. In nucleotides, the CDR3 is TGTGCCACCAGTGATTCGTCTAGCGGGATCCACAATGAGCAGTTCTTC.

The chain couples TRBV27 to TRBJ2-5; 10 nucleotides line up with TRBD1. The germline gives CDR1 MNHEY, CDR2 SMNVEV (reference sequence). After removal of 5 bases from V and 2 bases from J, the junction contained 14 bases not matched to a gene. The CDR3 contains 18 residues. DNA for the CDR3: TGTGCCAGCAGTCCATATGTCCCGGGACAGGGGCCGCAAGAGACCCAGTACTTC. Translation gives CASSPYVPGQGPQETQYF.

This clonotype was picked up many times. The J gene is TRBJ1-2, the V gene TRBV3-1, with a possible D match to TRBD1 (5 bases). Germline assignment: CDR1 LGHDT and CDR2 YNNKEL (reference sequence). The CDR3 runs 14 residues. The V gene lost 4 bases and the J gene lost 4 bases, with 13 bases spanning the gap. For the CDR3, the DNA is TGTGCCAGCAGCCCTCCCGGGGCGGCCTATGGCTACACCTTC. It specifies CASSPPGAAYGYTF.

This clonotype was picked up many times. The chain joins TRBV5-1 to TRBJ2-1; 9 bases agree with TRBD2. Germline CDR1 SGHRS, CDR2 YFSETQ. The CDR3 length is 15 residues. Trimming cost V 0 bases and J 10 bases; bases outside gene matches: 8. This CDR3 is CASSLGSGSVVEQFF. CDR3 nucleotide sequence: TGCGCCAGCAGCTTGGGTAGCGGGAGCGTGGTGGAGCAGTTCTTC.

This clonotype showed up just a few times. CDR3 sequence reads: CASSFYNTKNTEAFF. The CDR3 DNA reads as TGTGCCAGCAGCTTCTACAACACAAAGAACACTGAAGCTTTCTTT. The rearrangement uses TRBV7-2 and TRBJ1-1; the D is unclear. CDR1 is SGHTA and CDR2 is FQGNSA in the germline V gene. V was pared by 3 bases and J by 1 base, with 12 bases between. This CDR3 is 15 amino acids long. The full variable domain, rest sourced from reference TRBV7-2 and TRBJ1-1, is GAGVSQSPSNKVTEKGKDVELRCDPISGHTALYWYRQSLGQGLEFLIYFQGNSAPDKSGLPSDRFSAERTGGSVSTLTIQRTQQEDSAVYLCASSFYNTKNTEAFFGQGTRLTVV.

The table lists this clonotype with many counts. CDR3 sequence reads: CSARASSSSYEQYF. Written as DNA, the CDR3 is TGCAGTGCTAGGGCGTCGTCTAGTTCCTACGAGCAGTACTTC. The chain uses TRBV20-1 and TRBJ2-7; D remains ambiguous. The V end was cut by 3 bases, the J end by 1 base, with 13 bases between. CDR3 size: 14 residues. The V gene's germline CDR1 is DFQATT and CDR2 SNEGSKA (reference sequence).

The chain links TRBV20-1 to TRBJ1-3, with D tentatively TRBD1 (5 bases). This CDR3 spans 12 amino acids. V lost 6 bases and J 6 bases, leaving 12 bases between the germline ends. Germline V gene lookup returns CDR1 DFQATT and CDR2 SNEGSKA (reference sequence). The CDR3 protein is CSAWDGLNTIYF. The CDR3 bases are TGCAGTGCGTGGGACGGACTAAACACCATATATTTT.

This clonotype was counted many times. This chain connects TRBV12-3 or TRBV12-4 to TRBJ2-2; TRBD2 matches 8 bases. This CDR3 is built from 23 residues. Losses at the gene ends were 7 bases for V and 1 base for J; bases not matched to a gene: 29. The CDR3 DNA reads TGTGCCAGCACCAAGGGATCGACGGGTGGGGTGTCCTTAGCGGGACTGAACACCGGGGAGCTGTTTTTT. The encoded protein is CASTKGSTGGVSLAGLNTGELFF.

This clonotype has at least ten counts. The V gene is TRBV25-1, the J gene TRBJ2-7; D may be TRBD1 (5 bases). V dropped 6 bases and J dropped 6 bases, with 12 bases sitting between them. CDR1 is MGHDK and CDR2 is SYGVNS in the germline V gene. The CDR3 has 12 residues. CDR3 DNA sequence: TGTGCCAGCAGGGACACGGGCTCCGAGCAGTACTTC. It translates to CASRDTGSEQYF.